These 5 T cell receptor beta chains were all obtained from the same sample, sequenced in a study of cytomegalovirus exposure and HLA in healthy donors. A multiplex PCR was run with 60 Vbeta primers and 13 Jbeta primers. TCRdb keeps only in-frame clones here, not all; method: immunoSEQ multiplex PCR. The sample yields hundreds of thousands of clones, 60% to 80% seen once. Specimen: PBMCs. The receptors shown here come from a male donor in good health and CMV-seronegative.

J is TRBJ2-7 and V is TRBV19; the match to TRBD1 covers 9 bases. Looked up from germline, CDR1 is LNHDA and CDR2 is SQIVND (reference sequence). The CDR3 is 13 amino acids. V lost 5 bases and J lost 9; bases outside the gene matches: 8. The CDR3 region has the DNA TGTGCCAGTAGTCCAGGGACAGGGAGAGGGCAGTACTTC. This gives the protein CASSPGTGRGQYF.

The chain links TRBV5-1 to TRBJ1-6; TRBD1 matches at 7 bases. J gave up 7 bases and V 4 bases, and 11 bases lay outside the gene matches. The germline CDR1 and CDR2 sequences are SGHRS and YFSETQ. The CDR3 consists of 16 residues. CDR3 in amino acids: CASSRDSTGVNSPLHF. CDR3 nucleotide sequence: TGCGCCAGCAGCAGGGACAGCACAGGGGTCAATTCACCCCTCCACTTT.

V is TRBV7-3 and J is TRBJ1-2; a possible D gene is TRBD1 (5 bases). Trimming took 5 bases from V and 5 from J, leaving 15 bases between them. Germline V gene lookup returns CDR1 SGHTA and CDR2 FQGTGA. The CDR3 is 14 amino acids. CDR3 bases: TGTGCCAGCAGCCTAGGGCAGGGTGTATATGGCTACACCTTC. It is translated as CASSLGQGVYGYTF.

For this clone: At one of its ends the junction is not consistent with the germline gene, which may arise from a read error. The chain recombines TRBV7-7 with TRBJ2-5; TRBD2 matches 11 bases. The CDR3 has 16 amino acids. The germline gives CDR1 SSHAT, CDR2 FNYEAQ (reference sequence). The CDR3: CASSPGGLAGQETQYF. The CDR3 bases are TGTGCTAGCAGCCCTGGCGGACTAGCGGGCCAAGAGACCCAGTACTTC.

This chain connects TRBV7-9 to TRBJ2-3, with D perhaps TRBD2 (6 bases). Germline CDR1 reads SEHNR; CDR2 reads FQNEAQ (reference sequence). V was trimmed by 0 bases and J by 0 bases, leaving 7 bases between them. This CDR3 comprises 15 residues. CDR3 coding DNA: TGTGCCAGCAGCTTAGCGGGGGGAAGCACAGATACGCAGTATTTT. It codes for CASSLAGGSTDTQYF.